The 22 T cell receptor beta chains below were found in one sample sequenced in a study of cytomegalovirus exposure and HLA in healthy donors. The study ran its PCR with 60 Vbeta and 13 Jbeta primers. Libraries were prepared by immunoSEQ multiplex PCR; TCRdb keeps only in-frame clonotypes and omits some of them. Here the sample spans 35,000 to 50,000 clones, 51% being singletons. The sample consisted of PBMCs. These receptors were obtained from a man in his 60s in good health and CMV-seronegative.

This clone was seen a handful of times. This chain's CDR3 is CASSLGSRPDTQYF. CDR3 sequence (DNA): TGTGCCAGCAGCTTGGGCTCTAGGCCAGATACGCAGTATTTT. The rearrangement uses TRBV5-7 and TRBJ2-3, with D unresolved. TRBV5-7 is placed among ORFs of uncertain function. V was cut by 0 bases and J by 4 bases, with 9 bases left in between. The CDR3 length is 14 residues.

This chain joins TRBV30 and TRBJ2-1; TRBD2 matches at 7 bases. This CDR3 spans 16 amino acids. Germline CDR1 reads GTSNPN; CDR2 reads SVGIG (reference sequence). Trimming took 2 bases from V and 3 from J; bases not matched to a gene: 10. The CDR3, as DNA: TGTGCCTGGAGTCGACTGAGCGGGAACCTCTACAATGAGCAGTTCTTC. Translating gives CAWSRLSGNLYNEQFF.

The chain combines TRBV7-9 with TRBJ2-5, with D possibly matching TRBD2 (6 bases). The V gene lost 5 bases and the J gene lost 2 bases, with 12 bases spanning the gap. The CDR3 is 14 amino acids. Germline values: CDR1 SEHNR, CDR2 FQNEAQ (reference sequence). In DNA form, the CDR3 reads TGTGCCAGCAGCGTCGGTGCGGGACAAGAGACCCAGTACTTC. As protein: CASSVGAGQETQYF. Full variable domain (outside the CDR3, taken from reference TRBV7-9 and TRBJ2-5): DTGVSQNPRHKITKRGQNVTFRCDPISEHNRLYWYRQTLGQGPEFLTYFQNEAQLEKSRLLSDRFSAERPKGSFSTLEIQRTEQGDSAMYLCASSVGAGQETQYFGPGTRLLVL.

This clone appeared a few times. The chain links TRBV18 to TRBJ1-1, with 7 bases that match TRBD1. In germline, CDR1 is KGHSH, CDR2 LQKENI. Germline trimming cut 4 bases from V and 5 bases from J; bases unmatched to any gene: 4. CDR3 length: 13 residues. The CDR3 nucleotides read TGTGCCAGCTCACTTACAGGGGATACTGAAGCTTTCTTT. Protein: CASSLTGDTEAFF.

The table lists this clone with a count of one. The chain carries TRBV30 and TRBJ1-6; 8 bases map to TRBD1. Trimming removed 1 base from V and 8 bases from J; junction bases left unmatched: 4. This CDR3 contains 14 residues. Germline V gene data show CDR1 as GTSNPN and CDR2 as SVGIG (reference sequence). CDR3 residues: CAWSESRGHSPLHF. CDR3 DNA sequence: TGTGCCTGGAGTGAAAGCAGGGGGCATTCACCCCTCCACTTT.

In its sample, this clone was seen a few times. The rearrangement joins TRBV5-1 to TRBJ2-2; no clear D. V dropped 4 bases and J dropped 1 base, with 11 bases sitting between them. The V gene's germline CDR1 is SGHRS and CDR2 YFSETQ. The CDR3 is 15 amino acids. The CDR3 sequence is CASSRDTLNTGELFF. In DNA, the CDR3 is TGCGCCAGCAGCCGAGACACCCTGAACACCGGGGAGCTGTTTTTT.

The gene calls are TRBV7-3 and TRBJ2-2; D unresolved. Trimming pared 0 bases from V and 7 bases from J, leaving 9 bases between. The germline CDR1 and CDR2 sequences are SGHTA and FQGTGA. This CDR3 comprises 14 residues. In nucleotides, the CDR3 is TGTGCCAGCAGCTTAACCTCTGCGAGCGGGGAGCTGTTTTTT. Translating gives CASSLTSASGELFF.

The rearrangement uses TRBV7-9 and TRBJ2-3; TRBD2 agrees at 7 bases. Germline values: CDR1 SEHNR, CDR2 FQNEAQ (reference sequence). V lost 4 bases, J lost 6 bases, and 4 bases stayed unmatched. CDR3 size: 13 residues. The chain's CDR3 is CASSWSGDDTQYF. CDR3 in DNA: TGTGCCAGCAGCTGGAGCGGGGACGATACGCAGTATTTT.

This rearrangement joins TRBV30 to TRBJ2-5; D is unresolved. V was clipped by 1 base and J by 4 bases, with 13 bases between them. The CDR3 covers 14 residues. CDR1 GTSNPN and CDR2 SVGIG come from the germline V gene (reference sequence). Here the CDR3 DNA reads TGTGCCTGGAGTGATCTGCGACCGGGAGAGACCCAGTACTTC. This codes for CAWSDLRPGETQYF.

The DNA for the CDR3 is TGTGCCAGCAGCGAAGGGACAGGGCCCTACGAGCAGTACTTC. This codes for CASSEGTGPYEQYF. The chain uses TRBV9 and TRBJ2-7, with TRBD1 identical over 9 bases. V trimming: 3 bases; J trimming: 2 bases; junction bases outside the gene matches: 3. The CDR3 is 14 residues long. Germline CDR1 is SGDLS and CDR2 is YYNGEE.

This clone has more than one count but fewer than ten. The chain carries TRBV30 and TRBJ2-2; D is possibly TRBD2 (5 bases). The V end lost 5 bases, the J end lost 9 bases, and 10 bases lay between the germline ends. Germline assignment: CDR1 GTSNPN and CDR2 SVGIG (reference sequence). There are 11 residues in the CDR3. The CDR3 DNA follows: TGTGCCTGGGGGTGGAGGCGGGAGCTGTTTTTT. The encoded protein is CAWGWRRELFF.

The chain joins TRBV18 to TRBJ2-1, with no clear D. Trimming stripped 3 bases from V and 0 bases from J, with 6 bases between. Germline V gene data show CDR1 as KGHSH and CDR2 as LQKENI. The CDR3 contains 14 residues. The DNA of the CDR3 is TGTGCCAGCTCACCCCGGAGCTCCTACAATGAGCAGTTCTTC. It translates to CASSPRSSYNEQFF.

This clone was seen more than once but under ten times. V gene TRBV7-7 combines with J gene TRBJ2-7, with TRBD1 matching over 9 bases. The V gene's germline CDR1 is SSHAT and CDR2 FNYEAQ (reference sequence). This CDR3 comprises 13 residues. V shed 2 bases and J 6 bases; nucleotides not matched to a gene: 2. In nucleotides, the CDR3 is TGTGCCAGCAGCTTAAACAGGGGGCGCGAGCAGTACTTC. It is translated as CASSLNRGREQYF. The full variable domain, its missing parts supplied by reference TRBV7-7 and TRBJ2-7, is GAGVSQSPRYKVTKRGQDVTLRCDPISSHATLYWYQQALGQGPEFLTYFNYEAQPDKSGLPSDRFSAERPEGSISTLTIQRTEQRDSAMYRCASSLNRGREQYFGPGTRLTVT.

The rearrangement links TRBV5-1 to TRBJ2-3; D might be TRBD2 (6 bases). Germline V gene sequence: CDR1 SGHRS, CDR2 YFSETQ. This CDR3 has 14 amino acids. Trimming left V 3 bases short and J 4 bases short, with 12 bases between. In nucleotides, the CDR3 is TGCGCCAGCAGCTCAGACCCGGGAGCAGATACGCAGTATTTT. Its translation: CASSSDPGADTQYF.

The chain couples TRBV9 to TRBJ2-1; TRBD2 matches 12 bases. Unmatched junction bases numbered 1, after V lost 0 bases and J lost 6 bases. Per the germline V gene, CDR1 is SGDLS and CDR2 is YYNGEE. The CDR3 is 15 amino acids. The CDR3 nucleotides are TGTGCCAGCAGCGTAGGACTAGCGGGAGCCAATGAGCAGTTCTTC. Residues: CASSVGLAGANEQFF.

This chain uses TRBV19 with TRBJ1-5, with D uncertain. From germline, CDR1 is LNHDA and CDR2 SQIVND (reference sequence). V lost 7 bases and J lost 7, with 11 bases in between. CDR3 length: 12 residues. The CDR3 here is CASTSSRQPQHF. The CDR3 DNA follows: TGTGCCAGTACTAGTAGTAGGCAGCCCCAGCATTTT.

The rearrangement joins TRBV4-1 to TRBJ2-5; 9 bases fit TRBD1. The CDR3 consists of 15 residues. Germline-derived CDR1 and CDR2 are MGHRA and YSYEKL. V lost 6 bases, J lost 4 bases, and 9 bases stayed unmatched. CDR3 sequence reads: CASSLGDRVGETQYF. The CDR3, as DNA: TGCGCCAGCAGTCTGGGGGACAGGGTAGGAGAGACCCAGTACTTC.

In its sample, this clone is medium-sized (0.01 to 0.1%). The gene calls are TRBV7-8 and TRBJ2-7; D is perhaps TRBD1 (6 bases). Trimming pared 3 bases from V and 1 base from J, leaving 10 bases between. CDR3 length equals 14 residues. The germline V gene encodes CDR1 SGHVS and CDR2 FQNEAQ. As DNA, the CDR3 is TGTGCCAGCAGCTTCAGCCAGGGGTCCTACGAGCAGTACTTC. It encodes CASSFSQGSYEQYF.

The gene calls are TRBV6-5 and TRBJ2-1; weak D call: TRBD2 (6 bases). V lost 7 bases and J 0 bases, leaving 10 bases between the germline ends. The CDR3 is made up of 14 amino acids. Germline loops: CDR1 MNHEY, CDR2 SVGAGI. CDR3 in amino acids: CASTRGSSYNEQFF. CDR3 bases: TGTGCCAGCACCCGGGGGAGCTCCTACAATGAGCAGTTCTTC.

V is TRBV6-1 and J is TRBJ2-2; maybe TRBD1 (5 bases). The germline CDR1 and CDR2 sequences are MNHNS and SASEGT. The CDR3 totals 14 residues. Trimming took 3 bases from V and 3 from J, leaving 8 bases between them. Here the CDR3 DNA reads TGTGCCAGCAGTGAGATCAGGGACACCGGGGAGCTGTTTTTT. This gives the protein CASSEIRDTGELFF.

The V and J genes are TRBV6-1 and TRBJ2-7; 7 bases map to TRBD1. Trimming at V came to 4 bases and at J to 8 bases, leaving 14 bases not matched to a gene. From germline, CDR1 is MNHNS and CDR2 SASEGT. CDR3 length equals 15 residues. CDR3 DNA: TGTGCCAGCAGTGCCGAGGGGGCCCGACCTACGAAGCAGTACTTC. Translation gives CASSAEGARPTKQYF.

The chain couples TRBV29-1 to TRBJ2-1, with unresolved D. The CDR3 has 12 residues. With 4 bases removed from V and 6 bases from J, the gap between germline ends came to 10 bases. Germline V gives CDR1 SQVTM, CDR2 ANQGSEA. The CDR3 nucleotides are TGCAGCGTTGTGAGAGGAGTCAATGAGCAGTTCTTC. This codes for CSVVRGVNEQFF.